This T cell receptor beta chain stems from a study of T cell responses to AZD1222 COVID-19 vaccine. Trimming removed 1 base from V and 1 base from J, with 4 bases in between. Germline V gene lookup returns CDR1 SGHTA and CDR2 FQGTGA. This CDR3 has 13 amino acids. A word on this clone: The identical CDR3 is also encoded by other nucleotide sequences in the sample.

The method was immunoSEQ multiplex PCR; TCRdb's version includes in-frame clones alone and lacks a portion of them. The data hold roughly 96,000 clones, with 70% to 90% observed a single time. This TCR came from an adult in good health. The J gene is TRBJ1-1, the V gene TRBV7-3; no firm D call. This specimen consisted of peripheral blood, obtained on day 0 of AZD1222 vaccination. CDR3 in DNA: TGTGCCAGCAGCTTAAATAGGAACACTGAAGCTTTCTTT. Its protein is CASSLNRNTEAFF.